These 27 T cell receptor beta chains share one sample of origin, sequenced in a study of blood T cell repertoires in COVID-19. Profiling relied on immunoSEQ multiplex PCR, and the TCRdb table lists in-frame clones only, not all of them. The sample carries about 100,000 clones, around 84% recorded once. The sequenced sample consisted of peripheral blood. All receptors derive from a woman in her sixties in a cohort sampled during active or convalescent COVID-19.

J is TRBJ1-2 and V is TRBV3-1 (or the pseudogene TRBV3-2), with 7 bases fitting TRBD1. CDR3 length equals 14 residues. CDR1 is LGHDT, CDR2 YNNKEL, per germline (reference sequence). Germline trimming cut 2 bases from V and 6 bases from J; bases unmatched to any gene: 6. DNA for the CDR3: TGTGCCAGCAGCCAACGACAGGGCGGGAATGGCTACACCTTC. Translated: CASSQRQGGNGYTF.

The chain joins TRBV6-1 to TRBJ2-2; 9 positions match TRBD1. Trimming took 6 bases from V and 5 from J; bases not matched to a gene: 7. Germline CDR1 and CDR2: MNHNS and SASEGT. This CDR3 contains 15 residues. The CDR3 DNA is TGTGCCAGCAGAGGGGACAGGGTGAGGACCGGGGAGCTGTTTTTT. It is translated as CASRGDRVRTGELFF.

The rearrangement links TRBV21-1 to TRBJ1-3; the table assigns TRBD1, which was not confirmed against the DNA. TRBV21-1 is deemed a pseudogene. The CDR3 loop spans 16 amino acids. CDR3 DNA: TGTGCCAGCAGCCCAGGGGGCCGGAGCTCTGGAAACACCATATATTTT. Protein sequence: CASSPGGRSSGNTIYF.

This clone was counted only a few times. This chain connects TRBV30 to TRBJ1-1, with D possibly TRBD1 on 6 matching bases. The CDR3 sequence is 13 residues long. Between the trimmed V and J ends, which lost 2 bases and 1 base, there was a span of 8 bases. Germline lookup yields CDR1 GTSNPN and CDR2 SVGIG (reference sequence). The CDR3 sequence is CAWSRGGNTEAFF. CDR3 nucleotide sequence: TGTGCCTGGAGTCGAGGGGGGAACACTGAAGCTTTCTTT. Full variable domain (remainder filled in from reference TRBV30 and TRBJ1-1): SQTIHQWPATLVQPVGSPLSLECTVEGTSNPNLYWYRQAAGRGLQLLFYSVGIGQISSEVPQNLSASRPQDRQFILSSKKLLLSDSGFYLCAWSRGGNTEAFFGQGTRLTVV.

V usage is TRBV27 and J usage is TRBJ1-5; TRBD1 might be the D (5 bases). The length of the CDR3 is 16 residues. V lost 0 bases to trimming and J lost 3 bases, with 12 bases between them. In germline, CDR1 is MNHEY, CDR2 SMNVEV (reference sequence). The CDR3 sequence is CASSLSGGGVNQPQHF. CDR3 coding DNA: TGTGCCAGCAGTTTATCGGGTGGAGGGGTCAATCAGCCCCAGCATTTT.

The rearrangement links TRBV28 to TRBJ1-2, with a weak D call TRBD1 (6 bases). This CDR3 comprises 15 residues. V gave up 5 bases and J gave up 1 base, with 14 bases separating them. CDR1 is MDHEN and CDR2 is SYDVKM in the germline V gene. CDR3: CASSPLKQGNYGYTF. The CDR3 bases are TGTGCCAGCAGTCCCCTCAAACAGGGTAACTATGGCTACACCTTC.

The chain uses TRBV2 and TRBJ1-5; TRBD1 might be the D (5 bases). Germline V gene lookup returns CDR1 SNHLY and CDR2 FYNNEI. This CDR3 contains 14 residues. Trimming removed 5 bases from V and 6 bases from J, with 14 bases in between. The CDR3 region has the DNA TGTGCCAGCAGTCTCTCCGGGACTTTTCAGCCCCAGCATTTT. This gives the protein CASSLSGTFQPQHF.

This rearrangement joins TRBV4-1 to TRBJ2-3; D is perhaps TRBD1 (5 bases). V lost 1 base and J 0 bases, leaving 14 bases between the germline ends. The length of the CDR3 is 17 residues. Per germline, CDR1 MGHRA and CDR2 YSYEKL. The CDR3 reads CASSQGSGKTSTDTQYF. CDR3 DNA sequence: TGCGCCAGCAGCCAAGGTTCAGGGAAAACAAGCACAGATACGCAGTATTTT.

V gene TRBV3-1 (or the pseudogene TRBV3-2) combines with J gene TRBJ1-1; D is ambiguous. Germline V gene sequence: CDR1 LGHDT, CDR2 YNNKEL (reference sequence). The CDR3 covers 16 residues. Trimming left V 4 bases short and J 3 bases short, with 18 bases between. DNA for the CDR3: TGTGCCAGCAGCCCGCATCTCCGCGACTTATACACTGAAGCTTTCTTT. This codes for CASSPHLRDLYTEAFF.

The genes are TRBV5-4 and TRBJ1-2, with TRBD1 matching 10 bases. CDR3 length: 13 amino acids. CDR1 is SGHNT and CDR2 is YYREEE in the germline V gene (reference sequence). V shed 9 bases and J 2 bases; nucleotides not matched to a gene: 4. CDR3 sequence reads: CAIGQGGNYGYTF. CDR3 coding DNA: TGTGCCATAGGACAGGGGGGAAACTATGGCTACACCTTC.

CDR3 in DNA: TGTGCCAGCAGCTCGGGACAGAGCAATGAAAAACTGTTTTTT. It yields the protein CASSSGQSNEKLFF. The chain links TRBV3-1 (or the pseudogene TRBV3-2) to TRBJ1-4; 7 nucleotides line up with TRBD1. The CDR3 covers 14 residues. In germline, CDR1 is LGHDT, CDR2 YNNKEL (reference sequence). V shed 5 bases and J 5 bases; nucleotides not matched to a gene: 5.

The chain carries TRBV13 and TRBJ2-7, with 8 bases that match TRBD1. Germline lookup yields CDR1 PRHDT and CDR2 FYEKMQ (reference sequence). The CDR3 has 13 residues. J lost 3 bases, V lost 5 bases, and 3 bases had no gene match. The CDR3 region has the DNA TGTGCCAGCAGCGGGGGGACAGGCTACGAGCAGTACTTC. This codes for CASSGGTGYEQYF.

The CDR3 DNA follows: TGTGCCAGCAGTTTAGATGGCAGGGGGAGTTGGCAGTACTTC. Its translation is CASSLDGRGSWQYF. The gene calls are TRBV27 and TRBJ2-7, with 7 bases that match TRBD1. The CDR3 loop spans 14 amino acids. The V segment lost 2 bases and the J segment 9 bases; nucleotides outside the gene matches: 10. Germline lookup yields CDR1 MNHEY and CDR2 SMNVEV (reference sequence).

Written as DNA, the CDR3 is TGTGCCAGCAGTGACCCAGGGGGCTTTAACTATGGCTACACCTTC. Translation gives CASSDPGGFNYGYTF. The genes are TRBV25-1 and TRBJ1-2, with 8 bases lining up with TRBD1. The V gene end was trimmed by 3 bases and the J gene end by 1 base; junction bases not matched to a gene: 4. CDR1 MGHDK and CDR2 SYGVNS come from the germline V gene. The length of the CDR3 is 15 residues.

The V call is TRBV9, the J call TRBJ1-5; D not resolved. The V gene lost 0 bases and the J gene lost 2 bases, with 9 bases spanning the gap. The CDR3 length is 15 residues. CDR1 is SGDLS and CDR2 is YYNGEE in the germline V gene. Here the CDR3 DNA reads TGTGCCAGCAGCGTAGGTCACAGTGGCAATCAGCCCCAGCATTTT. It is translated as CASSVGHSGNQPQHF.

The DNA of the CDR3 is TGTGCCAGCAGGTCGGACAGGGCGGTAAAGACCCAGTACTTC. It yields the protein CASRSDRAVKTQYF. The chain has TRBV6-6 and TRBJ2-5; the match to TRBD1 covers 8 bases. The germline gives CDR1 MNHNY, CDR2 SVGAGI (reference sequence). This CDR3 is built from 14 residues. The J segment lost 6 bases and the V segment lost 6 bases, leaving 9 bases of the junction unmatched.

The chain carries TRBV6-4 and TRBJ2-1; 9 bases line up with TRBD1. Germline V gives CDR1 MRHNA, CDR2 SNTAGT. The CDR3 consists of 14 residues. J gave up 5 bases and V 6 bases, and 5 bases lay outside the gene matches. The CDR3 DNA reads as TGTGCCAGCAGGGGGACAGGGTGTAACAATGAGCAGTTCTTC. This codes for CASRGTGCNNEQFF.

The rearrangement uses TRBV9 and TRBJ2-1; TRBD2 might be the D (5 bases). Trimming left V 6 bases short and J 0 bases short, with 19 bases between. The CDR3 runs to 17 residues. The V gene's germline CDR1 is SGDLS and CDR2 YYNGEE. CDR3 region: CASTQAPSGSSYNEQFF. The CDR3 nucleotides read TGTGCCAGCACCCAGGCCCCTAGTGGGAGCTCCTACAATGAGCAGTTCTTC.

On this clone: Other DNA sequences of this sample code for an identical CDR3. As DNA, the CDR3 is TGTGCCAGCAGCTTGCGGGGTGCCGGCAATGAGCAGTTCTTC. It specifies CASSLRGAGNEQFF. The rearrangement links TRBV5-4 to TRBJ2-1; a possible D gene is TRBD2 (5 bases). V lost 1 base to trimming and J lost 6 bases, with 11 bases between them. This CDR3 comprises 14 residues. CDR1 is SGHNT, CDR2 YYREEE, per germline (reference sequence).

The J gene is TRBJ2-5, the V gene TRBV11-2; a possible D gene is TRBD2 (5 bases). The CDR3 contains 15 residues. With 0 bases removed from V and 9 bases from J, the gap between germline ends came to 17 bases. Germline CDR1 and CDR2: SGHAT and FQNNGV. The CDR3, as DNA: TGTGCCAGCAGCTTAGATAACGGGAATGGAGTCGCCCAGTACTTC. Its translation is CASSLDNGNGVAQYF.

The chain recombines TRBV7-3 with TRBJ2-2; 7 positions agree with TRBD1. This CDR3 is 16 amino acids long. Germline CDR1 is SGHTA and CDR2 is FQGTGA. V shed 3 bases, J shed 7 bases, and the junction held 11 bases outside the gene matches. This chain's CDR3 is CASSFYDRAVGGELFF. The CDR3 DNA reads as TGTGCCAGCAGCTTTTATGACAGGGCTGTTGGCGGGGAGCTGTTTTTT. Variable domain in full (rest from reference TRBV7-3 and TRBJ2-2): GAGVSQTPSNKVTEKGKYVELRCDPISGHTALYWYRQSLGQGPEFLIYFQGTGAADDSGLPNDRFFAVRPEGSVSTLKIQRTERGDSAVYLCASSFYDRAVGGELFFGEGSRLTVL.

This chain links TRBV27 with TRBJ2-7, with TRBD2 matching over 13 bases. CDR3 size: 16 residues. The V gene end was trimmed by 4 bases and the J gene end by 5 bases; junction bases not matched to a gene: 8. Germline CDR1 and CDR2: MNHEY and SMNVEV (reference sequence). The CDR3 spells CASSSLAGGPRDEQYF. As DNA, the CDR3 is TGTGCCAGCAGTTCACTAGCGGGAGGGCCTCGGGACGAGCAGTACTTC.

The rearrangement joins TRBV20-1 to TRBJ1-6, with no clear D. V shed 3 bases and J shed 5 bases, with 11 bases lying between them. The CDR3 runs 14 residues. Germline V gene sequence: CDR1 DFQATT, CDR2 SNEGSKA (reference sequence). CDR3 sequence: CSASGGNNNSPLHF. In DNA, the CDR3 is TGCAGTGCTAGTGGCGGGAATAATAATTCACCCCTCCACTTT.

The chain uses TRBV4-1 and TRBJ2-2; D possibly corresponds to TRBD2 (7 bases). Trimming stripped 4 bases from V and 1 base from J, with 13 bases between. This CDR3 has 16 amino acids. Germline loops: CDR1 MGHRA, CDR2 YSYEKL. CDR3 loop: CASSLERGGNTGELFF. As DNA, the CDR3 is TGCGCCAGCAGCCTAGAAAGGGGGGGGAACACCGGGGAGCTGTTTTTT.

The rearrangement uses TRBV5-5 and TRBJ2-2; TRBD1 matches 7 bases. In germline, CDR1 is SGHKS, CDR2 YYEKEE (reference sequence). Trimming removed 3 bases from V and 9 bases from J; junction bases left unmatched: 8. This CDR3 has 14 residues. CDR3 protein: CASSWTGSLRELFF. The CDR3 region has the DNA TGTGCCAGCAGCTGGACAGGAAGCTTGAGGGAGCTGTTTTTT.

The V call is TRBV5-1, the J call TRBJ1-2; D possibly corresponds to TRBD1 (6 bases). Germline V gene data show CDR1 as SGHRS and CDR2 as YFSETQ. This CDR3 has 15 residues. The V end lost 3 bases, the J end lost 4 bases, and 16 bases lay between the germline ends. The CDR3 reads CASSSGGGASYGYTF. The CDR3 DNA sequence: TGCGCCAGCAGCTCCGGCGGGGGCGCGAGCTATGGCTACACCTTC. Filled out from reference TRBV5-1 and TRBJ1-2, the complete variable domain reads KAGVTQTPRYLIKTRGQQVTLSCSPISGHRSVSWYQQTPGQGLQFLFEYFSETQRNKGNFPGRFSGRQFSNSRSEMNVSTLELGDSALYLCASSSGGGASYGYTFGSGTRLTVV.

The chain has TRBV9 and TRBJ1-2, with unresolved D. This CDR3 spans 13 amino acids. V dropped 0 bases and J dropped 1 base, with 4 bases sitting between them. CDR1 is SGDLS and CDR2 is YYNGEE in the germline V gene. The CDR3 is CASSVDSNYGYTF. CDR3 coding DNA: TGTGCCAGCAGCGTAGACAGTAACTATGGCTACACCTTC.